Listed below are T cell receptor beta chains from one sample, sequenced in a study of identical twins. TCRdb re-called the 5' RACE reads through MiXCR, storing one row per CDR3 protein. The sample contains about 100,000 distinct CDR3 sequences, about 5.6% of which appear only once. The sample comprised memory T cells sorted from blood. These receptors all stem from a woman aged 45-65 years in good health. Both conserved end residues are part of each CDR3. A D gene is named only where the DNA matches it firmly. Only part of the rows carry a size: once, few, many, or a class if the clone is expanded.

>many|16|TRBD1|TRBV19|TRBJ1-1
CASGHGTEVMNTEAFF
TGTGCCAGTGGCCACGGGACAGAAGTTATGAACACTGAAGCTTTCTTT
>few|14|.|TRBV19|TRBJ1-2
CASRGSRDTYGYTF
TGTGCCAGTAGGGGGTCCCGGGACACCTATGGCTACACCTTC
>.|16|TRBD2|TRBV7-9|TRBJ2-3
CASTLGAGGSTDTQYF
TGTGCCAGCACCTTAGGAGCGGGAGGGAGCACAGATACGCAGTATTTT
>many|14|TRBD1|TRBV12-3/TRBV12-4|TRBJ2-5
CASSLDRGDETQYF
TGTGCCAGCAGTTTGGACAGGGGAGATGAGACCCAGTACTTC
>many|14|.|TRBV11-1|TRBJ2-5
CASSQTKGPGAQYF
TGTGCCAGCAGCCAAACAAAGGGTCCGGGGGCCCAGTACTTC
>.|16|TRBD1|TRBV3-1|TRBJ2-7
CASSRKGNRGYGEQYF
TGTGCCAGCAGCCGAAAAGGGAACAGGGGTTACGGCGAGCAGTACTTC
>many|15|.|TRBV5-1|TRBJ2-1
CASSLEWTPYNEQFF
TGCGCCAGCAGCTTGGAATGGACCCCCTACAATGAGCAGTTCTTC
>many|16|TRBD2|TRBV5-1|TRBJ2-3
CASSLYLAGTTDTQYF
TGCGCCAGCAGCTTATACCTAGCGGGAACCACAGATACGCAGTATTTT
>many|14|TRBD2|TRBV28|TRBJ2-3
CAGRAGGPTDTQYF
TGTGCCGGACGTGCGGGAGGCCCCACAGATACGCAGTATTTT
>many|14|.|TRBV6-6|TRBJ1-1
CASTSGERGLRAFF
TGTGCCAGCACCTCGGGGGAGAGAGGCCTTCGGGCTTTCTTT
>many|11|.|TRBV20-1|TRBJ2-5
CSALELETQYF
TGCAGTGCCCTGGAACTGGAGACCCAGTACTTC
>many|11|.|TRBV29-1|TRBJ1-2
CSVGTAGGYTF
TGCAGCGTTGGGACAGCCGGGGGCTACACCTTC
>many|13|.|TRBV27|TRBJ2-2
CASRLLGAGELFF
TGTGCCAGCCGTCTCCTGGGCGCCGGGGAGCTGTTTTTT
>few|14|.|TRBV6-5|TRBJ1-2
CASNGAGSSYGYTF
TGTGCCAGCAACGGGGCTGGATCGTCCTATGGCTACACCTTC
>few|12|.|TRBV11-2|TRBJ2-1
CASSVDPNEQFF
TGTGCCAGCAGCGTGGACCCCAATGAGCAGTTCTTC
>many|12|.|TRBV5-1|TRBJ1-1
CASSLAVTEAFF
TGCGCCAGCAGCTTGGCAGTGACTGAAGCTTTCTTT
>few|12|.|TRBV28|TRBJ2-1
CASSLQVGEQFF
TGTGCCAGCAGTTTACAGGTGGGGGAGCAGTTCTTC
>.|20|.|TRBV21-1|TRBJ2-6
CASSNFPKTSAPTGANVLTF
TGTGCCAGCAGCAATTTCCCCAAGACTTCAGCCCCGACTGGGGCCAACGTCCTGACTTTC
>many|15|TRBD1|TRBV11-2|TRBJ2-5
CASSPWTGTEETQYF
TGTGCCAGCAGCCCCTGGACCGGGACAGAAGAGACCCAGTACTTC
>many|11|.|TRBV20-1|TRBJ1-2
CSANRGPGYTF
TGCAGTGCTAACCGGGGCCCTGGCTACACCTTC
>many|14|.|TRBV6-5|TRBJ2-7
CASSYGATSYEQYF
TGTGCCAGCAGTTACGGGGCCACCTCCTACGAGCAGTACTTC
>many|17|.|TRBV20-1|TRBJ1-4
CSARDLRQGASGEKLFF
TGCAGTGCTAGAGATCTCCGGCAGGGCGCGAGTGGAGAAAAACTGTTTTTT
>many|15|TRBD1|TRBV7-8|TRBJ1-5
CASSLGQGANQPQHF
TGTGCCAGCAGCCTGGGACAGGGTGCAAATCAGCCCCAGCATTTT
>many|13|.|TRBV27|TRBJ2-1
CASSLRVRLEQFF
TGTGCCAGCAGTTTGAGAGTCCGGCTGGAGCAGTTCTTC
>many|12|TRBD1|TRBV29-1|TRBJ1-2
CSVGTGYDGYTF
TGCAGCGTTGGGACAGGGTATGATGGCTACACCTTC
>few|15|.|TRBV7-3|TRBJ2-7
CASSLTRGGRYEQYF
TGTGCCAGCAGCCTCACGCGGGGCGGACGCTACGAGCAGTACTTC
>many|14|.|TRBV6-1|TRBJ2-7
CASSERLMSYEQYF
TGTGCCAGCAGTGAAAGACTGATGTCCTACGAGCAGTACTTC
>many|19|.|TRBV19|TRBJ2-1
CASSIDPPSLRPQDNEQFF
TGTGCCAGTAGTATAGACCCCCCTTCTCTTAGACCACAAGACAATGAGCAGTTCTTC
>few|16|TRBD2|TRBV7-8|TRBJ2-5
CASSLLPGGARETQYF
TGTGCCAGCAGCTTACTTCCGGGGGGAGCCCGTGAGACCCAGTACTTC
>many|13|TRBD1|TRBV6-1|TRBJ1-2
CAILGQGHGGYTF
TGTGCCATTCTGGGACAGGGTCATGGTGGCTACACCTTC
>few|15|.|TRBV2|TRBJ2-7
CASHPPHADSREQYF
TGTGCCAGCCACCCTCCGCACGCGGACAGTAGGGAGCAGTACTTC
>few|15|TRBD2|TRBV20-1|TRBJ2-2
CSARVLAGVHGELFF
TGCAGTGCTAGAGTACTAGCGGGAGTGCACGGGGAGCTGTTTTTT
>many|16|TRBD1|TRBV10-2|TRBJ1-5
CASRDRDRGGGQPQHF
TGCGCCAGCAGAGACCGGGACAGGGGAGGGGGTCAGCCCCAGCATTTT
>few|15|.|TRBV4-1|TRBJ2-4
CASSQGARDKNIQYF
TGCGCCAGCAGCCAAGGAGCCAGGGACAAAAACATTCAGTACTTC
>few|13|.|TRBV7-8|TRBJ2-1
CASSLAANNEQFF
TGTGCCAGCAGCTTAGCGGCAAACAATGAGCAGTTCTTC
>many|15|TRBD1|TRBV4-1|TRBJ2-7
CASSQDPDRAYEQYF
TGCGCCAGCAGCCAAGACCCCGACAGGGCCTACGAGCAGTACTTC
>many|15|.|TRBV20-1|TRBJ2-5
CSARDQKVYQETQYF
TGCAGTGCTAGAGATCAAAAGGTTTACCAAGAGACCCAGTACTTC
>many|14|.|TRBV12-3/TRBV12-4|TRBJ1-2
CASSGGPMSDGYTF
TGTGCCAGCAGTGGGGGACCGATGTCGGATGGCTACACCTTC
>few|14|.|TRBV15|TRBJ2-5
CATSEGPRSETQYF
TGTGCCACCAGCGAAGGGCCCCGGTCGGAGACCCAGTACTTC
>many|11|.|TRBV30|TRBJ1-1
CAWRRDTEAFF
TGTGCCTGGAGACGGGACACTGAAGCTTTCTTT
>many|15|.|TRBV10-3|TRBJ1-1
CAISHLTGMNTEAFF
TGTGCCATCAGTCATTTGACGGGGATGAACACTGAAGCTTTCTTT
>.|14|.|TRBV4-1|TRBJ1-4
CASDPGQRNEKLFF
TGCGCCAGCGACCCGGGGCAAAGGAATGAAAAACTGTTTTTT
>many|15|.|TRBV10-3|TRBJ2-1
CAIRNSRGSYNEQFF
TGTGCCATCAGAAACTCCCGGGGCTCCTACAATGAGCAGTTCTTC
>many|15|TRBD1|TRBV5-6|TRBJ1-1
CASSFRTGGDTEAFF
TGTGCCAGCAGCTTTCGGACAGGGGGGGACACTGAAGCTTTCTTT
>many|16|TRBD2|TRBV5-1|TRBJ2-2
CASSFLAGENTGELFF
TGCGCCAGCAGCTTTCTAGCGGGAGAGAACACCGGGGAGCTGTTTTTT
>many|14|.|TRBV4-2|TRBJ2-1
CASSQASSYNEQFF
TGTGCCAGCAGCCAAGCAAGCTCCTACAATGAGCAGTTCTTC
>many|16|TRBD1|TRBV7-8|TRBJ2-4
CASSFTGQGAKNIQYF
TGTGCCAGCAGCTTTACAGGACAGGGTGCCAAAAACATTCAGTACTTC
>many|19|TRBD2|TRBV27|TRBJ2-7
CASSLHGLAGGSYSYEQYF
TGTGCCAGCAGTTTACACGGACTAGCGGGAGGCTCGTACTCCTACGAGCAGTACTTC
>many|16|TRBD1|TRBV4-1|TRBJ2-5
CASSQGDRFDQETQYF
TGCGCCAGCAGCCAAGGGGACAGGTTTGATCAAGAGACCCAGTACTTC
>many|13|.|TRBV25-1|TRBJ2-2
CASRGPNTGELFF
TGTGCCAGCAGAGGACCGAACACCGGGGAGCTGTTTTTT
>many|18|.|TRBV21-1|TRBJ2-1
CASSPLRLAGSSYNEQFF
TGTGCCAGCAGCCCACTTCGACTAGCGGGAAGCTCCTACAATGAGCAGTTCTTC
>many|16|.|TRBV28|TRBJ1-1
CASRGGAPGMNTEAFF
TGTGCCAGCAGGGGCGGGGCGCCGGGGATGAACACTGAAGCTTTCTTT
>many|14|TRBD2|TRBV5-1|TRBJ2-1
CASSGAGGYNEQFF
TGCGCCAGCTCAGGAGCGGGAGGCTACAATGAGCAGTTCTTC
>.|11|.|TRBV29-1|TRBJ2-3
CSALKGDTQYF
TGCAGCGCTCTAAAGGGAGATACGCAGTATTTT
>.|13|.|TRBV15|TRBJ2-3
CATRGGDTDTQYF
TGTGCCACCAGGGGCGGGGACACAGATACGCAGTATTTT